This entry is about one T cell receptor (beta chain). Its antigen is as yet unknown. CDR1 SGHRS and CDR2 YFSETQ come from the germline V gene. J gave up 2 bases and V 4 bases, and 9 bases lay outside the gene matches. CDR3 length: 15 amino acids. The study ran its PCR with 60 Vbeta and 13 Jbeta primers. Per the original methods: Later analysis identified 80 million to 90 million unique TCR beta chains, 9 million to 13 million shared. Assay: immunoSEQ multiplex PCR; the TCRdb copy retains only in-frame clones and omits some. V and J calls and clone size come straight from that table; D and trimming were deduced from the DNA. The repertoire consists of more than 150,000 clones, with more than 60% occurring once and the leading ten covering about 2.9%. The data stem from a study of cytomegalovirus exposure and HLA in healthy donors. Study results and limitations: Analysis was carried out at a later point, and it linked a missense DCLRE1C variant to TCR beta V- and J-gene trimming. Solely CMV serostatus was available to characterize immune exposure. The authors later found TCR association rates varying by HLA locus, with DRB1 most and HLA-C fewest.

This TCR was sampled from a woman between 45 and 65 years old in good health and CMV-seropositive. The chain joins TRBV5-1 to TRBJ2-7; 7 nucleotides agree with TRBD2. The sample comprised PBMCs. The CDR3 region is CASSLRGGVAYEQYF. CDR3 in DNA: TGCGCCAGCAGCCTAAGGGGAGGGGTAGCCTACGAGCAGTACTTC. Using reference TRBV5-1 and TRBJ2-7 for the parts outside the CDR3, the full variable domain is KAGVTQTPRYLIKTRGQQVTLSCSPISGHRSVSWYQQTPGQGLQFLFEYFSETQRNKGNFPGRFSGRQFSNSRSEMNVSTLELGDSALYLCASSLRGGVAYEQYFGPGTRLTVT.